A selection of T cell receptor beta chains follows, all from one sample in a study of blood T cell repertoires in COVID-19. Only in-frame clones appear in the TCRdb table, and some are missing; sequencing was by immunoSEQ multiplex PCR. The repertoire holds tens of thousands of clones, with about 81% as singletons. Sequencing was performed on peripheral blood. The receptor set was obtained from an elderly woman with acute or convalescent COVID-19. Both conserved end residues are part of each CDR3. A D gene is named only where the DNA matches it firmly. The listing skips clone size in some rows; elsewhere it reads once, few, many or a size class.

D	J	V	size	CDR3	DNA
NA	TRBJ2-2	TRBV6-5	NA	CASSYADWKGTGELFF	TGTGCCAGCAGTTACGCGGACTGGAAGGGCACCGGGGAGCTGTTTTTT
NA	TRBJ2-2	TRBV19	NA	CASSMGARLFF	TGTGCCAGTAGTATGGGAGCCCGCCTGTTTTTT
NA	TRBJ2-5	TRBV30	once	CAWSATRGSREETQYF	TGTGCCTGGAGCGCCACCCGGGGGTCGCGAGAAGAGACCCAGTACTTC
NA	TRBJ2-7	TRBV9	NA	CASSVQGGTRDEQYF	TGTGCCAGCAGCGTCCAGGGGGGCACTAGGGACGAGCAGTACTTC
NA	TRBJ1-2	TRBV11-2	NA	CASSLNRVNGYTF	TGTGCCAGCAGCTTAAACAGGGTCAATGGCTACACCTTC
NA	TRBJ1-2	TRBV19	NA	CASSDREPYGYTF	TGTGCCAGTAGTGATCGGGAGCCTTATGGCTACACCTTC
NA	TRBJ1-6	TRBV7-2	NA	CASSLPVNSPLHF	TGTGCCAGCAGCTTACCGGTGAATTCACCCCTCCACTTT
TRBD2	TRBJ2-1	TRBV6-2/TRBV6-3	NA	CASSSPGLAGNEQFF	TGTGCCAGCAGCTCACCGGGACTAGCGGGCAATGAGCAGTTCTTC
TRBD1	TRBJ2-3	TRBV28	NA	CASSNPRRGIDTQYF	TGTGCCAGCAGTAATCCGCGCAGGGGGATAGATACGCAGTATTTT
NA	TRBJ2-5	TRBV3-1/TRBV3-2	NA	CASRHPGGVETQYF	TGTGCCAGCAGGCACCCGGGGGGCGTTGAGACCCAGTACTTC
NA	TRBJ1-2	TRBV4-3	once	CASSPDRTAGYTF	TGCGCCAGCAGCCCCGACAGAACGGCCGGCTACACCTTC
TRBD1	TRBJ2-2	TRBV30	NA	CAWRTGGPGELFF	TGTGCCTGGAGGACAGGGGGCCCCGGGGAGCTGTTTTTT
NA	TRBJ1-1	TRBV6-1	NA	CASSESWTVEAFF	TGTGCCAGCAGTGAAAGTTGGACAGTCGAAGCTTTCTTT
NA	TRBJ1-5	TRBV7-8	NA	CASSLVADNQPQHF	TGTGCCAGCAGCTTAGTGGCAGACAATCAGCCCCAGCATTTT
NA	TRBJ2-3	TRBV2	NA	CASKRSTSPSTDTQYF	TGTGCCAGCAAACGGTCTACTTCCCCTAGCACAGATACGCAGTATTTT
TRBD1	TRBJ2-6	TRBV19	NA	CASSQSPGQGISGANVLTF	TGTGCCAGTAGTCAGTCCCCGGGACAGGGAATCTCTGGGGCCAACGTCCTGACTTTC